The clone carrying this TCR beta chain was seen repeatedly, ten times or more. At one end, the junction sequence differs from germline, possibly due to a read error. Time point indicated: blood at routine non-recurrence follow-up after resection. The sequenced material consisted of unsorted whole RNA from tumor, nontumor lung or frozen PBMC. Every molecule of TCR cDNA had its own unique molecular identifier. TCRdb processed the 5' RACE reads anew with MiXCR; each CDR3 protein has one entry. The sample holds about 120,000 distinct CDR3 sequences, 12% seen once. The record originates from a study of spatial heterogeneity in lung cancer. Study at large: Sequences of the beta chain were consistently detected in greater numbers than alpha-chain sequences.

The germline V gene has CDR1 SGHRS and CDR2 YFSETQ. This CDR3 has 15 residues. The chain links TRBV5-1 to TRBJ2-1, with D possibly matching TRBD2 (6 bases). This sequence was found in a male donor with early-stage non-small cell lung cancer. This specimen was PBMCs, taken at follow-up. DNA of the CDR3: TGTGCCAGCAGCTTGGAGGGGTCTTCCTACAATGAGCAGTTCTTC. It encodes CASSLEGSSYNEQFF.